This T cell receptor (beta chain) emerged from a study of blood T cell repertoires in COVID-19. Original processing notes: Amplification of reference gene primers was used by the study to estimate nucleated cell counts. Assay used: immunoSEQ multiplex PCR; TCRdb lists only in-frame clones, some missing. The DNA was the basis for D and trimming; V, J and clone size are from that table. The repertoire has 150,000 to 200,000 clones, 86% of them found once; the top ten carry more than 6.5%. Germline CDR1 is ENHRY and CDR2 is SYGVKD. The CDR3 loop spans 13 amino acids. Trimming left V 8 bases short and J 7 bases short, with 18 bases between.

This chain uses TRBV10-3 with TRBJ2-7, with D possibly TRBD1 on 5 matching bases. Sequencing was done on a sample of peripheral blood. This receptor was taken from a woman aged 80 or over in a cohort sampled during active or convalescent COVID-19. CDR3 sequence: CAILRQGEWEQYF. The CDR3 region has the DNA TGTGCCATCTTGAGGCAGGGCGAGTGGGAGCAGTACTTC.